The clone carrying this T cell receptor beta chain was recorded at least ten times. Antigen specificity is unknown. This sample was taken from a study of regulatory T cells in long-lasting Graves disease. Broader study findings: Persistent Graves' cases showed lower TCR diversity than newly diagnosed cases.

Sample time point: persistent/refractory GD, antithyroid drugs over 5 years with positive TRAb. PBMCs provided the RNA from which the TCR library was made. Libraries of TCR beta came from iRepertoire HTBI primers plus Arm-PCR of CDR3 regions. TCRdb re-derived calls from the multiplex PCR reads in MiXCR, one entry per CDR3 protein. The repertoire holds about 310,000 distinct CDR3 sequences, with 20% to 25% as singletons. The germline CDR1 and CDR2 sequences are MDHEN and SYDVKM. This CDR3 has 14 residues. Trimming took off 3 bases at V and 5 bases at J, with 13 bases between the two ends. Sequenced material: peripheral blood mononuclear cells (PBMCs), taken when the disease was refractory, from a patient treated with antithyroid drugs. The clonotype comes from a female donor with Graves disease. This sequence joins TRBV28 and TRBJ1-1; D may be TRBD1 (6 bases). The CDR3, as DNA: TGTGCCAGCAGTTTCGTCAAGGGGGGGACTGAAGCTTTCTTT. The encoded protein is CASSFVKGGTEAFF.